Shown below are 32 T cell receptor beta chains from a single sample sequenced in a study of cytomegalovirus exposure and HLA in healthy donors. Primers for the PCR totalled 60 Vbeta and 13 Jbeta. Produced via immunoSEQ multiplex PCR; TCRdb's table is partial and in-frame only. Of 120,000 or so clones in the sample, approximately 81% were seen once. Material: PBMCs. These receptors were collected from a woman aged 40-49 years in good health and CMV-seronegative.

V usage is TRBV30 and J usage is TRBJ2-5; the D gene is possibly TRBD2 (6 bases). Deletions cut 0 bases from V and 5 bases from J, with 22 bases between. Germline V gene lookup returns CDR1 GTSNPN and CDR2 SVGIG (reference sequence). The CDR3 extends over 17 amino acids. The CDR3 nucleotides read TGTGCCTGGAGTGTACGCTTCGATCTAGCGTCTCAGGAGACCCAGTACTTC. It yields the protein CAWSVRFDLASQETQYF.

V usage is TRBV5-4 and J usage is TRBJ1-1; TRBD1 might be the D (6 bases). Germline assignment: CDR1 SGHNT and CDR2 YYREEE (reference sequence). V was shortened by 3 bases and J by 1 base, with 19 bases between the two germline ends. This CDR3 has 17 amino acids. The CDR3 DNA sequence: TGTGCCAGCAGCTCAGACAAACAGGGTAGGAGGAACACTGAAGCTTTCTTT. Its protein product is CASSSDKQGRRNTEAFF. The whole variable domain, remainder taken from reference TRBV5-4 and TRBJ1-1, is ETGVTQSPTHLIKTRGQQVTLRCSSQSGHNTVSWYQQALGQGPQFIFQYYREEENGRGNFPPRFSGLQFPNYSSELNVNALELDDSALYLCASSSDKQGRRNTEAFFGQGTRLTVV.

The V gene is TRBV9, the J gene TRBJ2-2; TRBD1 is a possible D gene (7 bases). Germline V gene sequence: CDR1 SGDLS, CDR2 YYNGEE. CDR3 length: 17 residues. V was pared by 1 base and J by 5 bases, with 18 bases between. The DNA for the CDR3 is TGTGCCAGCAGCGTACAGGGGGGCGGCGGGTCAACCGGGGAGCTGTTTTTT. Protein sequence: CASSVQGGGGSTGELFF.

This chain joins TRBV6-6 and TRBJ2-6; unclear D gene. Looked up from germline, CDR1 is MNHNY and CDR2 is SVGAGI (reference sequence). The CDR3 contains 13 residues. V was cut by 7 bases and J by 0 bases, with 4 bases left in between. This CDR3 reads CASTISGANVLTF. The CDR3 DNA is TGTGCCAGCACCATCTCTGGGGCCAACGTCCTGACTTTC.

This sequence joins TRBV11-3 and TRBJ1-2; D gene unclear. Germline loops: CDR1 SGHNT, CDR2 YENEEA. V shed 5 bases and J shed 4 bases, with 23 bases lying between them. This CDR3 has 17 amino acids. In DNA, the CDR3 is TGTGCCAGCAGCAACATATTAGACCGGGGTCGATTCTATGGCTACACCTTC. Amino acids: CASSNILDRGRFYGYTF.

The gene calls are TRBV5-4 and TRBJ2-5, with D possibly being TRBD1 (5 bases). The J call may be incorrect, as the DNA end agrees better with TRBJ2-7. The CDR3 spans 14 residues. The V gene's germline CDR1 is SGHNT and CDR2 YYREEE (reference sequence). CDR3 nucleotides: TGTGCCAGCAGCTTAAGACAGAATGCTTACGAGCAGTACTTC. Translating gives CASSLRQNAYEQYF.

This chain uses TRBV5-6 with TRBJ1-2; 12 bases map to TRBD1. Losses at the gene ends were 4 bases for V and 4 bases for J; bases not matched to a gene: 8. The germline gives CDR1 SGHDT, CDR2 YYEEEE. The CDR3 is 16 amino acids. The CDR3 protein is CASSRGQGAPLYGYTF. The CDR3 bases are TGTGCCAGCAGCCGGGGACAGGGGGCCCCCCTCTATGGCTACACCTTC.

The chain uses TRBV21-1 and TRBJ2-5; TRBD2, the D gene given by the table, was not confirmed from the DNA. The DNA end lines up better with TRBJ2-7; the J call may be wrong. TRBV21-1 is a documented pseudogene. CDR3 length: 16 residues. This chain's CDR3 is CASSFSGLAPSNEQYF. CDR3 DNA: TGTGCCAGCAGCTTTTCGGGACTAGCGCCCTCGAACGAGCAGTACTTC.

CDR3 residues: CASSLGGGETQYF. DNA of the CDR3: TGTGCCAGCAGCTTGGGGGGGGGTGAGACCCAGTACTTC. The V and J genes are TRBV7-3 and TRBJ2-5, with 7 bases aligning to TRBD2. This CDR3 contains 13 residues. J gave up 5 bases and V 3 bases, and 3 bases lay outside the gene matches. The germline V gene has CDR1 SGHTA and CDR2 FQGTGA.

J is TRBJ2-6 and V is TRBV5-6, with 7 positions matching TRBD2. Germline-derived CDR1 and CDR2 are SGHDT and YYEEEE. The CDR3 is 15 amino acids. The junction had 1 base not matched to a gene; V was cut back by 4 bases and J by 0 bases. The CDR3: CASSPGGSGANVLTF. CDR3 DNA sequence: TGTGCCAGCAGCCCGGGGGGCTCTGGGGCCAACGTCCTGACTTTC.

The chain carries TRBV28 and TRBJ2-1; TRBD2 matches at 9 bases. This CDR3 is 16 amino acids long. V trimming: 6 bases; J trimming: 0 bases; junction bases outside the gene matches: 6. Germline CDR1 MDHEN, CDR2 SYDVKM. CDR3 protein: CASRFLAGSSYNEQFF. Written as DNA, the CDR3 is TGTGCCAGCAGATTCCTAGCGGGATCCTCCTACAATGAGCAGTTCTTC.

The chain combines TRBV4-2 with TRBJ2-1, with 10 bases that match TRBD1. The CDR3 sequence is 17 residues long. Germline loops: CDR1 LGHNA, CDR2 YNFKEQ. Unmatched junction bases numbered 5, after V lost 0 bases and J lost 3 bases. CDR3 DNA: TGTGCCAGCAGCCAAGATCTTGACAGGGGGCTCTACAATGAGCAGTTCTTC. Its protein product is CASSQDLDRGLYNEQFF.

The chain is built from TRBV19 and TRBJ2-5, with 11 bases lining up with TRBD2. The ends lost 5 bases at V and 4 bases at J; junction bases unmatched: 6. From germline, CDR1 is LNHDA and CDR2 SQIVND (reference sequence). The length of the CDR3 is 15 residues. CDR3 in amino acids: CASSLSGGALETQYF. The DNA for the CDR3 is TGTGCCAGTAGTCTTAGCGGGGGGGCCTTAGAGACCCAGTACTTC. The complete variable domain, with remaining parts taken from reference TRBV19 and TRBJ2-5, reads DGGITQSPKYLFRKEGQNVTLSCEQNLNHDAMYWYRQDPGQGLRLIYYSQIVNDFQKGDIAEGYSVSREKKESFPLTVTSAQKNPTAFYLCASSLSGGALETQYFGPGTRLLVL.

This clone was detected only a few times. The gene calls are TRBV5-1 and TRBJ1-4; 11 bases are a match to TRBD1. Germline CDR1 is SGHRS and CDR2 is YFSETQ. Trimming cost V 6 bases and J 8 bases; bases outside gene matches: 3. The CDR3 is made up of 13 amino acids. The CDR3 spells CASNRDRGEKLFF. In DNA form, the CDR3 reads TGCGCCAGCAACCGGGACAGGGGGGAAAAACTGTTTTTT.

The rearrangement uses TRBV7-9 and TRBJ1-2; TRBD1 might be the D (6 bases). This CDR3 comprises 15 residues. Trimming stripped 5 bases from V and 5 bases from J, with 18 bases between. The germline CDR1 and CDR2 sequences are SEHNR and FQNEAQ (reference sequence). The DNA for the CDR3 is TGTGCCAGCAGCCCGGGACACCGGGGGGGTTATGGCTACACCTTC. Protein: CASSPGHRGGYGYTF.

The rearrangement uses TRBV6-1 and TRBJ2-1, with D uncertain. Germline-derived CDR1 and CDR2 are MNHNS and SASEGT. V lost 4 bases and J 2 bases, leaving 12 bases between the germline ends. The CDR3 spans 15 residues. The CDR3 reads CASSVGGAAYNEQFF. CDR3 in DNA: TGTGCCAGCAGTGTAGGTGGAGCTGCCTACAATGAGCAGTTCTTC.

In DNA, the CDR3 is TGTGCCAGCAGCCTGGAAGAAGGGGCCGATGGCGGCTACACCTTC. This translates into CASSLEEGADGGYTF. The chain employs TRBV4-2 and TRBJ1-2; D possibly corresponds to TRBD1 (5 bases). V was cut by 4 bases and J by 8 bases, with 20 bases left in between. The CDR3 spans 15 residues. The germline V gene has CDR1 LGHNA and CDR2 YNFKEQ.

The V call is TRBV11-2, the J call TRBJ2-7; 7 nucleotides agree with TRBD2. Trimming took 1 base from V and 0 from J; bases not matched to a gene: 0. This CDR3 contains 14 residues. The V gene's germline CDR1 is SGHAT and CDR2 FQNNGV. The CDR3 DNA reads TGTGCCAGCAGCTTAGGGGGGGGCTCCTACGAGCAGTACTTC. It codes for CASSLGGGSYEQYF.

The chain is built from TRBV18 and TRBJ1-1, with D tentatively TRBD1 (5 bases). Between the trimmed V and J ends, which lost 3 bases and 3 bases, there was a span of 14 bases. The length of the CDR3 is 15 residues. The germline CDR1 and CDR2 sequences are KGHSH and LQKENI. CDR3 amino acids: CASSPGHGADTEAFF. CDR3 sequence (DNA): TGTGCCAGCTCACCCGGACATGGGGCGGACACTGAAGCTTTCTTT.

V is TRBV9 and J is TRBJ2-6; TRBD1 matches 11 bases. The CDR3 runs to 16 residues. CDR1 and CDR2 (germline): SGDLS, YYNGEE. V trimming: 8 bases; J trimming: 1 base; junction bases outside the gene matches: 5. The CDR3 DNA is TGTGCCAGTGGGACAGGGGGTAGGTCTGGGGCCAACGTCCTGACTTTC. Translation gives CASGTGGRSGANVLTF.

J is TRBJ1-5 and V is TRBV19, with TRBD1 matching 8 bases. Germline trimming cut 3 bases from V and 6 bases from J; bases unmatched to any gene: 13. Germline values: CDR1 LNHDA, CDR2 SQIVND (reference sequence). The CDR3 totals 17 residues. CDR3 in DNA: TGTGCCAGTAGTATCGGGACAGGATCCCCTATTAGTCAGCCCCAGCATTTT. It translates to CASSIGTGSPISQPQHF.

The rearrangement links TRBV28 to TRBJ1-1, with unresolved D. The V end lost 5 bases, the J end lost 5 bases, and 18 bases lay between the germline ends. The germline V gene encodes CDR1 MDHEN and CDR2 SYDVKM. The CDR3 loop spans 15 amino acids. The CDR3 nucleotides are TGTGCCAGCAGTCGCGATCAGGTCCCGGGGACTGAAGCTTTCTTT. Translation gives CASSRDQVPGTEAFF.

This chain's CDR3 is CASSSRQGGETQYF. The CDR3 DNA is TGTGCCAGCTCATCTCGACAGGGGGGAGAGACCCAGTACTTC. The rearrangement links TRBV18 to TRBJ2-5; 9 bases match TRBD1. Trimming removed 5 bases from V and 4 bases from J; junction bases left unmatched: 5. Germline V gene data show CDR1 as KGHSH and CDR2 as LQKENI. This CDR3 contains 14 residues.

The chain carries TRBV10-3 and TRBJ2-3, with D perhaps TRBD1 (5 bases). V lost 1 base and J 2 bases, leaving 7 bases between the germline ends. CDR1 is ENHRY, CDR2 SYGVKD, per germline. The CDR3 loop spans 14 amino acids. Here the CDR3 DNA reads TGTGCCATCAGTGAGTTTGGGGCCACAGATACGCAGTATTTT. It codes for CAISEFGATDTQYF.

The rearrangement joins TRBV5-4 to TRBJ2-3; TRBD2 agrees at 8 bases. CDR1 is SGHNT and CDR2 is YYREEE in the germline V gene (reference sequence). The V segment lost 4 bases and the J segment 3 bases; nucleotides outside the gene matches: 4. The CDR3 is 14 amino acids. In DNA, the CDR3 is TGTGCCAGCAGCACGGGACTAGGGACAGATACGCAGTATTTT. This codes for CASSTGLGTDTQYF. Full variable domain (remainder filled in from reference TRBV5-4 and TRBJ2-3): ETGVTQSPTHLIKTRGQQVTLRCSSQSGHNTVSWYQQALGQGPQFIFQYYREEENGRGNFPPRFSGLQFPNYSSELNVNALELDDSALYLCASSTGLGTDTQYFGPGTRLTVL.

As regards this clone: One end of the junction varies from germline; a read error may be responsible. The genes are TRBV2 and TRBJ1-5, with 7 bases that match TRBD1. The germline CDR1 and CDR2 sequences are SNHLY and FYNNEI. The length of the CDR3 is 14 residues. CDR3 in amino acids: CASNEQGNNQPQHF. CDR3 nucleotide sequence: TGTGCCAGCAATGAACAGGGGAACAATCAGCCCCAGCATTTT.

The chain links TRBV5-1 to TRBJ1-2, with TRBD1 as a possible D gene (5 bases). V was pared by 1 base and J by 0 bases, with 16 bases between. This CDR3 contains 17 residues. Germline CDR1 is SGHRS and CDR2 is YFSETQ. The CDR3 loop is CASSLLGDPVTNYGYTF. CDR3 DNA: TGCGCCAGCAGCTTGTTAGGGGATCCCGTCACTAACTATGGCTACACCTTC.

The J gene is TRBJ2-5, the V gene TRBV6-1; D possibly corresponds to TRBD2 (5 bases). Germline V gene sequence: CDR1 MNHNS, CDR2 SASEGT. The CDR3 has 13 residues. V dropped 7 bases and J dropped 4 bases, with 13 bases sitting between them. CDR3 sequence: CASTDLGRETQYF. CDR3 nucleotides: TGTGCCAGCACCGACCTGGGGAGAGAGACCCAGTACTTC.

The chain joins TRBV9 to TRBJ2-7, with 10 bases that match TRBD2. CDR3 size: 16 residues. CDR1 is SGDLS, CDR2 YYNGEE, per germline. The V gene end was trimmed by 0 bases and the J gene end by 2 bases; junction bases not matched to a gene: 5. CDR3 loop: CASSVGSSGGPYEQYF. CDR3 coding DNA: TGTGCCAGCAGCGTAGGGTCTAGCGGGGGCCCCTACGAGCAGTACTTC.

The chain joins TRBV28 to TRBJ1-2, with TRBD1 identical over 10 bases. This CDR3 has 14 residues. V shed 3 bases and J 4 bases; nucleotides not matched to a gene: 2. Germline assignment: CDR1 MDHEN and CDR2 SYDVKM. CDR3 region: CASSLGQGSYGYTF. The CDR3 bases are TGTGCCAGCAGTTTGGGACAGGGGAGCTATGGCTACACCTTC.

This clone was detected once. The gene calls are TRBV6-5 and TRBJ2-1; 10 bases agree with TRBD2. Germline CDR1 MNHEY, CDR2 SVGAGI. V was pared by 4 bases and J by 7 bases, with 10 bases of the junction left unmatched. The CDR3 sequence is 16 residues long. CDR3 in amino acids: CASSWLAGDKWNEQFF. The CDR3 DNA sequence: TGTGCCAGCAGTTGGCTAGCGGGAGATAAATGGAATGAGCAGTTCTTC.

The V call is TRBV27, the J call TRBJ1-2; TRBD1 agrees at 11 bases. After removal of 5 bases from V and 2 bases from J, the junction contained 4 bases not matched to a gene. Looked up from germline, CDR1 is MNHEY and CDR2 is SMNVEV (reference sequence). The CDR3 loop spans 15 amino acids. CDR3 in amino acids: CASSPGTGGNYGYTF. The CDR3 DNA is TGTGCCAGCAGTCCCGGGACAGGGGGGAACTATGGCTACACCTTC.